This T cell receptor beta chain was profiled in a study of cytomegalovirus exposure and HLA in healthy donors. V dropped 0 bases and J dropped 6; count of bases not matched to a gene: 3. This CDR3 is built from 13 residues. From germline, CDR1 is SQVTM and CDR2 ANQGSEA. The assay was immunoSEQ multiplex PCR, and TCRdb's table has in-frame clones only and misses some. This table has 260,000 or so clones, about 83% appearing once. This rearrangement joins TRBV29-1 to TRBJ1-1, with 8 bases fitting TRBD1. The sequence was obtained from a man aged 18 to 30 in good health and CMV-seronegative. The sample taken for sequencing was PBMCs. The CDR3 coding sequence is TGCAGCGTTGAAGATGACAGGGGTCCTGAAGCTTTCTTT. This sequence encodes CSVEDDRGPEAFF.